These 10 T cell receptor beta chains share one sample of origin, sequenced in a study of blood T cell repertoires in COVID-19. Only in-frame clones appear in the TCRdb table, and some are missing; sequencing was by immunoSEQ multiplex PCR. The sample lists roughly 130,000 clones, around 90% seen once, with roughly 2.5% in the top ten. The sequencing input was peripheral blood. The receptors here all came from a human donor with COVID-19, enrolled during active disease. The donor label of this sample is uncertain.

Here the CDR3 DNA reads TGTGCCAGCAGCGGAGCGGGGGGATCCTCAGAGACCCAGTACTTC. It specifies CASSGAGGSSETQYF. V and J are TRBV11-2 and TRBJ2-5; 9 nucleotides agree with TRBD2. Germline-derived CDR1 and CDR2 are SGHAT and FQNNGV. After removal of 5 bases from V and 4 bases from J, the junction contained 8 bases not matched to a gene. The CDR3 is 15 amino acids.

The chain has TRBV9 and TRBJ2-1; 11 bases are a match to TRBD2. This CDR3 contains 15 residues. Unmatched junction bases numbered 5, after V lost 0 bases and J lost 9 bases. In germline, CDR1 is SGDLS, CDR2 YYNGEE. DNA of the CDR3: TGTGCCAGCAGCGTAGCTAGCGGGGGGCCGGGTGAGCAGTTCTTC. This encodes CASSVASGGPGEQFF. Combining the CDR3 with reference TRBV9 and TRBJ2-1 gives the whole variable domain DSGVTQTPKHLITATGQRVTLRCSPRSGDLSVYWYQQSLDQGLQFLIQYYNGEERAKGNILERFSAQQFPDLHSELNLSSLELGDSALYFCASSVASGGPGEQFFGPGTRLTVL.

Here the CDR3 reads CASSQSSGSGYEQYF. CDR3 nucleotides: TGTGCCAGCAGCCAGAGTAGCGGGAGTGGCTACGAGCAGTACTTC. This chain links TRBV14 with TRBJ2-7; 9 bases are a match to TRBD2. Germline V gene data show CDR1 as SGHDN and CDR2 as FVKESK. Trimming took 3 bases from V and 3 from J; bases not matched to a gene: 6. The CDR3 is 15 amino acids.

This sequence joins TRBV11-3 and TRBJ2-7, with a tentative D call TRBD2 (5 bases). Germline V gives CDR1 SGHNT, CDR2 YENEEA. V lost 7 bases and J 0 bases, leaving 10 bases between the germline ends. This CDR3 contains 13 residues. The CDR3 nucleotides are TGTGCCAGCAAGGGAGCGGCCTCCTACGAGCAGTACTTC. Its translation: CASKGAASYEQYF.

The chain links TRBV5-4 to TRBJ2-7; a possible D gene is TRBD1 (5 bases). V was clipped by 7 bases and J by 3 bases, with 14 bases between them. Per germline, CDR1 SGHNT and CDR2 YYREEE (reference sequence). This CDR3 spans 13 amino acids. The CDR3 loop is CASSPGQDYEQYF. The CDR3 region has the DNA TGTGCCAGCTCGCCCGGACAAGACTACGAGCAGTACTTC. The complete variable domain, with remaining parts taken from reference TRBV5-4 and TRBJ2-7, reads ETGVTQSPTHLIKTRGQQVTLRCSSQSGHNTVSWYQQALGQGPQFIFQYYREEENGRGNFPPRFSGLQFPNYSSELNVNALELDDSALYLCASSPGQDYEQYFGPGTRLTVT.

Here the CDR3 DNA reads TGCGCCAGCAGCTTGGGAGCGGGAGGCCAGAATGAGCAGTTCTTC. Its translation is CASSLGAGGQNEQFF. The chain joins TRBV5-1 to TRBJ2-1; 9 bases fit TRBD2. The CDR3 has 15 amino acids. The V segment lost 0 bases and the J segment 7 bases; nucleotides outside the gene matches: 5. Germline CDR1 reads SGHRS; CDR2 reads YFSETQ.

The J gene is TRBJ2-2, the V gene TRBV18, with D unresolved. The V and J ends lost 2 bases and 0 bases respectively, with 10 bases between them. Germline-derived CDR1 and CDR2 are KGHSH and LQKENI. The CDR3 length is 16 residues. The CDR3 here is CASSPITVANTGELFF. As DNA, the CDR3 is TGTGCCAGCTCACCAATAACAGTAGCGAACACCGGGGAGCTGTTTTTT. The variable domain in full, completed from reference TRBV18 and TRBJ2-2, reads NAGVMQNPRHLVRRRGQEARLRCSPMKGHSHVYWYRQLPEEGLKFMVYLQKENIIDESGMPKERFSAEFPKEGPSILRIQQVVRGDSAAYFCASSPITVANTGELFFGEGSRLTVL.

The chain recombines TRBV12-5 with TRBJ1-5; the D gene is possibly TRBD1 (6 bases). Germline-derived CDR1 and CDR2 are LGHNT and FRNRAP. The CDR3 length is 15 residues. V lost 4 bases and J 0 bases, leaving 10 bases between the germline ends. In nucleotides, the CDR3 is TGTGCTAGTGGTTCCCGACAGGATAGCAATCAGCCCCAGCATTTT. Its protein product is CASGSRQDSNQPQHF.

The chain recombines TRBV11-2 with TRBJ1-6; 9 positions match TRBD1. Germline V gene lookup returns CDR1 SGHAT and CDR2 FQNNGV. CDR3 length: 16 residues. Unmatched junction bases numbered 6, after V lost 1 base and J lost 8 bases. This CDR3 is CASSLGLGQGYSPLHF. CDR3 DNA sequence: TGTGCCAGCAGCTTAGGCCTGGGACAGGGTTATTCACCCCTCCACTTT.

The rearrangement links TRBV5-6 to TRBJ1-3; 9 positions agree with TRBD1. V was clipped by 1 base and J by 1 base; unmatched bases: 6. CDR1 and CDR2 (germline): SGHDT, YYEEEE. The CDR3 has 17 residues. The CDR3 is CASSLWGQGFSGNTIYF. The CDR3 DNA follows: TGTGCCAGCAGCTTGTGGGGACAGGGATTTTCTGGAAACACCATATATTTT.